The sequence of this T cell receptor beta chain was determined in a study of control samples from healthy donors and cancer patients (dated by TCRdb to about 2020). The library was produced with the immunoSEQ multiplex PCR assay. TCRdb mirrors the immuneACCESS table, restricted to in-frame sequences. Some clones are absent from its copies; in checked studies, under half trace to an unresolved V gene, and the reason for the others is unknown. This sample lists 100,000 or so clones; roughly 87% were detected once. The top ten clonotypes cover about 20% of the sample. As for this clone: The target of this receptor is not known. No clone much larger than this one lies a single base away; base qualities are absent.

CDR1 and CDR2 were assigned from the germline V gene as SGDLS and YYNGEE. V has 4 bases trimmed and J has 9 bases trimmed; junction bases matching no gene number 13. The CDR3 contains 15 residues, cysteine and phenylalanine counted. Only the CDR3 DNA is retained, 45 bases long and in frame from the first base. This sequence uses TRBV9 and TRBJ2-1; the central 7 bases match TRBD2. The clonotype comes from a woman aged 50 to 65 in good health. Sequencing input: blood. Read as DNA, the sequence is TGTGCCAGCAGCCCACGGCTAGCGGCCCTAGGTGAGCAGTTCTTC. It encodes CASSPRLAALGEQFF.